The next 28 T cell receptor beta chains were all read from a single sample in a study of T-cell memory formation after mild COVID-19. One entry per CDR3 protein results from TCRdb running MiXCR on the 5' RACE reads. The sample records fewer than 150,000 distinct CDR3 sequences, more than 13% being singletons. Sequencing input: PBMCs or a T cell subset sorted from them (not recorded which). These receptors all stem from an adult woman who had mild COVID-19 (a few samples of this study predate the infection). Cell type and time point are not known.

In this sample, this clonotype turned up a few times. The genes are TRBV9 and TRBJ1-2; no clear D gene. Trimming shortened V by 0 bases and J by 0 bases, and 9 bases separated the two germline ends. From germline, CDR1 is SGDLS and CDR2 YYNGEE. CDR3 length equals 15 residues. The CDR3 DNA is TGTGCCAGCAGCGTAGTGGCAGTCGCTAACTATGGCTACACCTTC. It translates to CASSVVAVANYGYTF. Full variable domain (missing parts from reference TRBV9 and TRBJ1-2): DSGVTQTPKHLITATGQRVTLRCSPRSGDLSVYWYQQSLDQGLQFLIQYYNGEERAKGNILERFSAQQFPDLHSELNLSSLELGDSALYFCASSVVAVANYGYTFGSGTRLTVV.

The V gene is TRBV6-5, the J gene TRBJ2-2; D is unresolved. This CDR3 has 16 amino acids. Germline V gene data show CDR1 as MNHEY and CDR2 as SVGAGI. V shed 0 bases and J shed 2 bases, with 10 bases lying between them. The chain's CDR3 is CASSYSVVPNTGELFF. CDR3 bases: TGTGCCAGCAGTTACTCGGTAGTACCCAACACCGGGGAGCTGTTTTTT.

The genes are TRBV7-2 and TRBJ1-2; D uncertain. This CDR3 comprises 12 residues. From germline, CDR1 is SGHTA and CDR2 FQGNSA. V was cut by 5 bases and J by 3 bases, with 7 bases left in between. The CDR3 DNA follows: TGTGCCAGCAGCCCCCCCGACTATGGCTACACCTTC. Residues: CASSPPDYGYTF.

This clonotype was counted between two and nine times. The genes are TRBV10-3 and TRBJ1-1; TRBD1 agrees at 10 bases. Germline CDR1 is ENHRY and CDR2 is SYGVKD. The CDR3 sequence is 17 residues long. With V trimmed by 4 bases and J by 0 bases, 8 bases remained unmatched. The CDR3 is CAISGGQGDYLNTEAFF. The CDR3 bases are TGTGCCATCAGTGGCGGACAGGGGGATTATCTGAACACTGAAGCTTTCTTT.

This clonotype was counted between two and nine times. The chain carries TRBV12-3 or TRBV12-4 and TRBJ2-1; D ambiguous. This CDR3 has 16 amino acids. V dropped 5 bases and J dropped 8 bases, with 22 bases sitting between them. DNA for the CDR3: TGTGCCAGCAGTCCCGCAAAAGTGGCCATGCGGCATGAGCAGTTCTTC. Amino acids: CASSPAKVAMRHEQFF.

The CDR3 nucleotides read TGTGCCAGCAGCTTAGCGAGCGGGGGGCGCAGGGAGCTGTTTTTT. Its protein product is CASSLASGGRRELFF. The V call is TRBV7-2, the J call TRBJ2-2; TRBD2 agrees at 9 bases. From germline, CDR1 is SGHTA and CDR2 FQGNSA. The trim removed 0 bases at V and 9 bases at J, leaving 5 bases unmatched. The CDR3 extends over 15 amino acids.

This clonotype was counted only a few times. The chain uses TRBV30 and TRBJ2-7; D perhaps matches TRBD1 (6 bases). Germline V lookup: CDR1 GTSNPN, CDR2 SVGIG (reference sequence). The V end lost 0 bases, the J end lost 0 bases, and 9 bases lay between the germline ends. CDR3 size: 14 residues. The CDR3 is CAWSVQGYSYEQYF. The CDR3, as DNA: TGTGCCTGGAGTGTTCAGGGGTACTCCTACGAGCAGTACTTC.

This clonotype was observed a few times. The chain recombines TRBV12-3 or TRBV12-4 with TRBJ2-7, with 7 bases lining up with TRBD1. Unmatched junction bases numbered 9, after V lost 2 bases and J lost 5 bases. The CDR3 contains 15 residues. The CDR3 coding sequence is TGTGCCAGCAGTTTACCCTCGACAGGGTTCAACGAGCAGTACTTC. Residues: CASSLPSTGFNEQYF.

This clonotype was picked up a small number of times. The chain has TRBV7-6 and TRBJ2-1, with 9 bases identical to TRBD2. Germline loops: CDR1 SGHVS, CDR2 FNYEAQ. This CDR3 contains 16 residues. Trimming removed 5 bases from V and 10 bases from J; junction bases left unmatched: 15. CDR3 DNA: TGTGCCAGCAGCAGCCCTGGGGTAGCGGGAGCTAGGGAGCAGTTCTTC. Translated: CASSSPGVAGAREQFF.

This CDR3 is CATSDSGGANYGYTF. The CDR3 nucleotides read TGTGCCACCAGTGATTCGGGGGGCGCAAACTATGGCTACACCTTC. V and J are TRBV24-1 and TRBJ1-2, with a possible D match to TRBD1 (6 bases). The CDR3 has 15 amino acids. Trimming left V 2 bases short and J 2 bases short, with 11 bases between. Germline loops: CDR1 KGHDR, CDR2 SFDVKD.

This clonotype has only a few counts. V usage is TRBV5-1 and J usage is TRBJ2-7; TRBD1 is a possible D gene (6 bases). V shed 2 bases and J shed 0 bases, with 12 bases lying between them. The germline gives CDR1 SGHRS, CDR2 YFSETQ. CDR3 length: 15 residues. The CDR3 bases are TGCGCCAGCAGCTTAGTCGGACAGAGCTCCTACGAGCAGTACTTC. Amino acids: CASSLVGQSSYEQYF. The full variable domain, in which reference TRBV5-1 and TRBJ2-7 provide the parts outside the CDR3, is KAGVTQTPRYLIKTRGQQVTLSCSPISGHRSVSWYQQTPGQGLQFLFEYFSETQRNKGNFPGRFSGRQFSNSRSEMNVSTLELGDSALYLCASSLVGQSSYEQYFGPGTRLTVT.

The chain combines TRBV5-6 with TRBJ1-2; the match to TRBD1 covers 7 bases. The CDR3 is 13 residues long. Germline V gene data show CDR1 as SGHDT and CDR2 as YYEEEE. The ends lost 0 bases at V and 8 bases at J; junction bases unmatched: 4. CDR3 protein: CASSLGQGPGYTF. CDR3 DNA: TGTGCCAGCAGCTTGGGACAGGGCCCAGGCTACACCTTC.

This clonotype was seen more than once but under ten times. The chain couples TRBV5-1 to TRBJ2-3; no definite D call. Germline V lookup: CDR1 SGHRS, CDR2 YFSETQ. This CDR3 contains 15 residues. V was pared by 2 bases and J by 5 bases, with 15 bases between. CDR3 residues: CASSLSSPGVDTQYF. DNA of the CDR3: TGCGCCAGCAGCTTAAGTTCCCCTGGGGTAGATACGCAGTATTTT.

The CDR3 reads CASSQPPRARNTGELFF. The CDR3 DNA follows: TGCGCCAGCAGCCAGCCCCCTCGGGCCCGGAACACCGGGGAGCTGTTTTTT. V is TRBV4-1 and J is TRBJ2-2; D unclear. The V end was cut by 3 bases, the J end by 1 base, with 15 bases between. The CDR3 spans 17 residues. The germline CDR1 and CDR2 sequences are MGHRA and YSYEKL.

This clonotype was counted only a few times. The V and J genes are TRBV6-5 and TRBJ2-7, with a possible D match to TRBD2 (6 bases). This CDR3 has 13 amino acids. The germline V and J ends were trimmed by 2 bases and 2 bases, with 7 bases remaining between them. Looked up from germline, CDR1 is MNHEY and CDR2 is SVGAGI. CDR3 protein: CASSYGLPYEQYF. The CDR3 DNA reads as TGTGCCAGCAGTTACGGACTACCCTACGAGCAGTACTTC.

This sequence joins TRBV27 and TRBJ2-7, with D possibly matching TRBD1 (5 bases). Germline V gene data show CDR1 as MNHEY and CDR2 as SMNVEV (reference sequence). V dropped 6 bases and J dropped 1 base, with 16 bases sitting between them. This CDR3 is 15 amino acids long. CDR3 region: CASRLQGFPSYEQYF. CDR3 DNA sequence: TGTGCCAGCAGGCTTCAGGGCTTCCCTTCCTACGAGCAGTACTTC.

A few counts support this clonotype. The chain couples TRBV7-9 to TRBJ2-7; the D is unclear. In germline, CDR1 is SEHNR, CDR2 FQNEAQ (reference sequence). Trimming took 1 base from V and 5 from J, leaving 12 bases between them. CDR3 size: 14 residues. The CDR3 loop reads CASSLVTGLNEQYF. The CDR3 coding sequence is TGTGCCAGCAGCTTAGTAACTGGCCTCAACGAGCAGTACTTC.

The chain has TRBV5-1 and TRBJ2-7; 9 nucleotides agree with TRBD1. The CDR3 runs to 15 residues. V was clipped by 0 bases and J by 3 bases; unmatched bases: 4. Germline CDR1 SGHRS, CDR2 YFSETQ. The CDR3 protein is CASSLDTGGLYEQYF. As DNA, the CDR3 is TGCGCCAGCAGCTTGGATACAGGGGGCCTCTACGAGCAGTACTTC.

CDR3 residues: CASSPGTEQYF. The DNA for the CDR3 is TGTGCCAGCAGCCCCGGGACCGAGCAGTACTTC. The chain links TRBV11-2 to TRBJ2-7; tentatively, D is TRBD1 or TRBD2 (5 bases each). This CDR3 region has 11 residues. V was pared by 5 bases and J by 6 bases, with 8 bases between. The V gene's germline CDR1 is SGHAT and CDR2 FQNNGV.

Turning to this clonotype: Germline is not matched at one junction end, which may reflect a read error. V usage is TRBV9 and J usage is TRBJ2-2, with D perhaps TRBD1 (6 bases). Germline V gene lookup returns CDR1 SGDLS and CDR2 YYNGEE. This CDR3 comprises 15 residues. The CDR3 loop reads CDSSVAGVNTGELFF. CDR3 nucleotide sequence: TGTGACAGCAGCGTAGCAGGGGTTAACACCGGGGAGCTGTTTTTT.

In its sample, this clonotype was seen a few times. CDR3 residues: CASSLDRGGEQYF. The CDR3 region has the DNA TGTGCCAGCAGCTTAGACAGGGGAGGTGAGCAGTACTTC. This sequence joins TRBV7-6 and TRBJ2-7, with a tentative D call TRBD1 (7 bases). Between the trimmed V and J ends, which lost 1 base and 7 bases, there was a span of 11 bases. The CDR3 extends over 13 amino acids. The germline V gene has CDR1 SGHVS and CDR2 FNYEAQ.

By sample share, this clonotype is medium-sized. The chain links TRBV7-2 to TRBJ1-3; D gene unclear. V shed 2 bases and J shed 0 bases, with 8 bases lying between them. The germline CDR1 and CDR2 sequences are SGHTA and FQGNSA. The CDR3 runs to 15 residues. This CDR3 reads CASSLSGTSGNTIYF. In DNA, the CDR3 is TGTGCCAGCAGCTTATCAGGCACCTCTGGAAACACCATATATTTT.

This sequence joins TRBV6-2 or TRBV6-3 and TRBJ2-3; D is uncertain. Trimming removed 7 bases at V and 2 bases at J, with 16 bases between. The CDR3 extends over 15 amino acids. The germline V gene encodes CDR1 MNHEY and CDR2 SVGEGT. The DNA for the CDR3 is TGTGCCAGCACATCCACAGAGAAAATCACAGATACGCAGTATTTT. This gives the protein CASTSTEKITDTQYF.

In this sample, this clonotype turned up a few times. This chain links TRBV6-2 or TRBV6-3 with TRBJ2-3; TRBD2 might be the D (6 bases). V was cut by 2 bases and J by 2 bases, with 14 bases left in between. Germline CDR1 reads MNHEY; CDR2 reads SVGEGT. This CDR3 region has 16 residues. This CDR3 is CASSYGPSDPTDTQYF. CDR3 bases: TGTGCCAGCAGTTACGGTCCTAGCGACCCCACAGATACGCAGTATTTT.

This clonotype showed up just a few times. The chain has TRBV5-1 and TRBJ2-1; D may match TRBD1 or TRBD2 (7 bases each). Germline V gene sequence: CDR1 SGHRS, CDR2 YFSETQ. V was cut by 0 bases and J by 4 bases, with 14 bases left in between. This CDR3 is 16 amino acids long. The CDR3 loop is CASSLAAQGGYNEQFF. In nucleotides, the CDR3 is TGCGCCAGCAGCTTGGCGGCGCAGGGGGGGTACAATGAGCAGTTCTTC. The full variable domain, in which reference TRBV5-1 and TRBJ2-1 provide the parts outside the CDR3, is KAGVTQTPRYLIKTRGQQVTLSCSPISGHRSVSWYQQTPGQGLQFLFEYFSETQRNKGNFPGRFSGRQFSNSRSEMNVSTLELGDSALYLCASSLAAQGGYNEQFFGPGTRLTVL.

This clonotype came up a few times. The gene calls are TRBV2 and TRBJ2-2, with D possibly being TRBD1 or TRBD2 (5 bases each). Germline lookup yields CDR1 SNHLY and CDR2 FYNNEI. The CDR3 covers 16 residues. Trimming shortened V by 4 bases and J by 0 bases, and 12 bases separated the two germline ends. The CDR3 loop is CASSGSVGANTGELFF. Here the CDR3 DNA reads TGTGCCAGCAGTGGGTCCGTGGGGGCGAACACCGGGGAGCTGTTTTTT. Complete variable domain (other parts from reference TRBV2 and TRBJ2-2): EPEVTQTPSHQVTQMGQEVILRCVPISNHLYFYWYRQILGQKVEFLVSFYNNEISEKSEIFDDQFSVERPDGSNFTLKIRSTKLEDSAMYFCASSGSVGANTGELFFGEGSRLTVL.

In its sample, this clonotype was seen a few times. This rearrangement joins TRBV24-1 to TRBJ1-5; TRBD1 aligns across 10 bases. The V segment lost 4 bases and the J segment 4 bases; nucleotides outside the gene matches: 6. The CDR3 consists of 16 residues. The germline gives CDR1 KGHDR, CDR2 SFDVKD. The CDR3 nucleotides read TGTGCCACCAGTGACAGACAGGGGGCAACTAATCAGCCCCAGCATTTT. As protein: CATSDRQGATNQPQHF.

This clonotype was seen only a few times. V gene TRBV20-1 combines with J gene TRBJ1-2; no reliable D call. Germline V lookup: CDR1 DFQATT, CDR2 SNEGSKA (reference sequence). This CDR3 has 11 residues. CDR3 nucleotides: TGCAGGCCTAAACCCGAGGATGGCTACACCTTC. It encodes CRPKPEDGYTF.